Below, one T cell receptor beta chain is given with its context. The ends lost 1 base at V and 8 bases at J; junction bases unmatched: 5. CDR1 LGHNA and CDR2 YSLEER come from the germline V gene. This CDR3 spans 17 amino acids. The data derive from a study of blood T cell repertoires in COVID-19. TCRdb keeps only in-frame clones here, not all; method: immunoSEQ multiplex PCR. The sample contains roughly 140,000 clones, approximately 82% of which appear only once. This clonotype was obtained from a woman aged 45-59 years in a cohort sampled during active or convalescent COVID-19. The sample taken for sequencing was peripheral blood. The chain links TRBV4-3 to TRBJ2-1; TRBD2 matches at 16 bases. As DNA, the CDR3 is TGCGCCAGCAGCCAAGCGGGACTAGCGGGGGGGCTAGATGAGCAGTTCTTC. As protein: CASSQAGLAGGLDEQFF.